This record covers a single T cell receptor (beta chain). In the original workflow: The authors estimated nucleated cell counts from reference gene primer amplification. Repertoires were generated with immunoSEQ multiplex PCR, while TCRdb's copy carries only in-frame clones and drops some. V and J calls and clone size are given by that table; D and trimming were obtained from the DNA. The sample records roughly 120,000 clones, over 75% being singletons. The CDR3 runs to 16 residues. V lost 3 bases, J lost 1 base, and 7 bases stayed unmatched. In germline, CDR1 is MGHDK, CDR2 SYGVNS. The data derive from a study of blood T cell repertoires in COVID-19. Study at large: Samples came from the United States, Italy and Spain, spanning acute and convalescent COVID-19. Sources were T cells, B-cell-depleted T cells, or PBMCs; the material itself was cDNA or gDNA.

Sequencing input: peripheral blood. This TCR came from a man aged 45-60 years with acute or convalescent COVID-19. This sequence joins TRBV25-1 and TRBJ2-3, with 7 bases matching TRBD2. The chain's CDR3 is CASSESLGGGTDTQYF. CDR3 nucleotide sequence: TGTGCCAGCAGTGAGTCCTTGGGGGGGGGCACAGATACGCAGTATTTT.